This entry is about one T cell receptor (beta chain). The antigen is unknown. This CDR3 is built from 14 residues. Per germline, CDR1 DFQATT and CDR2 SNEGSKA (reference sequence). V was cut by 2 bases and J by 1 base, with 12 bases left in between. The data derive from a study of CD8 T cells in ankylosing spondylitis. Whole-study results and caveats: Clones linked to disease were reported to show significant enrichment in matched ankylosing spondylitis synovial fluid. It appeared that ankylosing spondylitis blood was characterized by a TCR beta motif of fewer than ten highly homologous variants.

Quantitative 5'-RACE with molecular barcodes was used to make the TCR beta libraries. TCRdb reprocessed the 5' RACE reads via MiXCR and lists one record per CDR3 protein. This table holds some 250,000 distinct CDR3 sequences, 20% to 30% found once. Specimen: blood, either unsorted or a sorted T cell fraction (not recorded which). This sequence originates from a male donor with ankylosing spondylitis or in good health (not recorded which). This chain uses TRBV20-1 with TRBJ2-7; a possible D gene is TRBD2 (6 bases). In DNA, the CDR3 is TGCAGTGCTAGATGGCCAGGGAGGTCCTACGAGCAGTACTTC. The encoded protein is CSARWPGRSYEQYF.